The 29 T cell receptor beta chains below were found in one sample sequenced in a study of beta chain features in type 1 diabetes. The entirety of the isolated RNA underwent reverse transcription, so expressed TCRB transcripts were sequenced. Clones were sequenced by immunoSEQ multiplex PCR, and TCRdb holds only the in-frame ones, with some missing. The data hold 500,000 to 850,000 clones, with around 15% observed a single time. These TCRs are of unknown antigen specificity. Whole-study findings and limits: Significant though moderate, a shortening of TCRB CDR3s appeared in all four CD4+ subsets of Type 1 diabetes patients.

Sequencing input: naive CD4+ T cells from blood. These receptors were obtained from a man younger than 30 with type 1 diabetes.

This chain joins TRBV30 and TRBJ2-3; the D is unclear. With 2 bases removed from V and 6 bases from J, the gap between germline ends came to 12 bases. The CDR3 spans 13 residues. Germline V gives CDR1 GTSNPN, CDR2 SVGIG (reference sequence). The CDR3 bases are TGTGCCTGGAGTTTGTGGCCGCGGGATACGCAGTATTTT. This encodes CAWSLWPRDTQYF.

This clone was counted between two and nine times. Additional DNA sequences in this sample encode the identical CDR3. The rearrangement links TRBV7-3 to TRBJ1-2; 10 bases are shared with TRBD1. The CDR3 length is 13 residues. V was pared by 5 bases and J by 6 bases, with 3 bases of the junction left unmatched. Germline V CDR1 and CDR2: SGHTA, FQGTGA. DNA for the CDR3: TGTGCCAGCAGCCCGGGACAGGGGAATGGCTACACCTTC. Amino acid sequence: CASSPGQGNGYTF.

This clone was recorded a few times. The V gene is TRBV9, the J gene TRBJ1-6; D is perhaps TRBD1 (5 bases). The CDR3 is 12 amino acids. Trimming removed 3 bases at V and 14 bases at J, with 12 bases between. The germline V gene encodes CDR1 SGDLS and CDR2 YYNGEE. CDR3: CASSGWGKALHF. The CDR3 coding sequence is TGTGCCAGCAGCGGGTGGGGCAAGGCCCTCCACTTT.

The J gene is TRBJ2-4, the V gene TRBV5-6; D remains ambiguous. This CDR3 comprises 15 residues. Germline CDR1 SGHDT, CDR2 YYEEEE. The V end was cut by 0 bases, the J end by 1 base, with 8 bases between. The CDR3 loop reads CASSLEGIAKNIQYF. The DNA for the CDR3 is TGTGCCAGCAGCTTGGAGGGTATCGCCAAAAACATTCAGTACTTC.

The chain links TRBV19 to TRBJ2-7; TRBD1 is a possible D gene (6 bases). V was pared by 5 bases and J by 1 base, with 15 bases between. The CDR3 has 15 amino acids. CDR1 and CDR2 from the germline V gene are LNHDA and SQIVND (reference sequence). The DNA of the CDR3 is TGTGCCAGTAGTCCAAGGACAGAACGATCCTACGAGCAGTACTTC. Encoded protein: CASSPRTERSYEQYF.

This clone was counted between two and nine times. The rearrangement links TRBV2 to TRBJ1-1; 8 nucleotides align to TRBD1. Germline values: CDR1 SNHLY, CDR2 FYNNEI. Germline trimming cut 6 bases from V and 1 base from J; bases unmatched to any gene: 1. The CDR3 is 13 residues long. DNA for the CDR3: TGTGCCAGCAGCAGGGGGCCGAACACTGAAGCTTTCTTT. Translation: CASSRGPNTEAFF.

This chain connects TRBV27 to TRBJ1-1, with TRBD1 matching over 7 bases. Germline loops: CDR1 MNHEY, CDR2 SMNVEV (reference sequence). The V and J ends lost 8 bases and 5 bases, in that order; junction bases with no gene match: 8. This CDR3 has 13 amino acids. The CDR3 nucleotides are TGTGCCAGCGGAAAACAGGGGAGTACTGAAGCTTTCTTT. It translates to CASGKQGSTEAFF.

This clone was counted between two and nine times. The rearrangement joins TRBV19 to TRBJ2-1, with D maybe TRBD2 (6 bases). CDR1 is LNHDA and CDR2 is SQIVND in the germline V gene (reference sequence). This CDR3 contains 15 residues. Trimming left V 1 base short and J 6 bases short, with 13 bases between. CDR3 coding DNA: TGTGCCAGTAGTATAGGCAGGAGGGCTTCCAATGAGCAGTTCTTC. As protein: CASSIGRRASNEQFF.

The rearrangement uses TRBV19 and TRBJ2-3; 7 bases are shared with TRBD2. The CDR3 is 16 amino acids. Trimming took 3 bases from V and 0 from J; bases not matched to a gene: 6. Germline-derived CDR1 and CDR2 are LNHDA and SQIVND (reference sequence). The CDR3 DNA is TGTGCCAGTAGTATCGGAGCGGGGACTAGCACAGATACGCAGTATTTT. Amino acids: CASSIGAGTSTDTQYF.

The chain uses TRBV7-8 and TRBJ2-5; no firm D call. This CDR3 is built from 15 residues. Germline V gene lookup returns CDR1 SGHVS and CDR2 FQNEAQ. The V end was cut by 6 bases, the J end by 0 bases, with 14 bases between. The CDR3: CASSPIRRDQETQYF. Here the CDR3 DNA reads TGTGCCAGCAGTCCAATCAGACGGGACCAAGAGACCCAGTACTTC.

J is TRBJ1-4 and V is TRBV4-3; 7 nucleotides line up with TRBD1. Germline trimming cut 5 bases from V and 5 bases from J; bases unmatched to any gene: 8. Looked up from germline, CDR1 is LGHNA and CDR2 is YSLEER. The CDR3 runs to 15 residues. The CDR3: CASSFRRDRNEKLFF. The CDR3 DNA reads TGCGCCAGCAGCTTTCGCCGGGACAGAAATGAAAAACTGTTTTTT.

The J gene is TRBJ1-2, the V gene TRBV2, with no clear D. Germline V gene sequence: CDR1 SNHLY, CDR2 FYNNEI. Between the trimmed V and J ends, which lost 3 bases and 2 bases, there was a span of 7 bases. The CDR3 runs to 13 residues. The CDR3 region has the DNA TGTGCCAGCAGTGACCAGGAGAACTATGGCTACACCTTC. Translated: CASSDQENYGYTF.

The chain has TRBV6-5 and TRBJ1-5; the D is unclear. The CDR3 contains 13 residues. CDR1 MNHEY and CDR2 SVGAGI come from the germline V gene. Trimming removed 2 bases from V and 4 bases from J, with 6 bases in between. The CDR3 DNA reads TGTGCCAGCAGTTACCGCCAAAATCAGCCCCAGCATTTT. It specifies CASSYRQNQPQHF.

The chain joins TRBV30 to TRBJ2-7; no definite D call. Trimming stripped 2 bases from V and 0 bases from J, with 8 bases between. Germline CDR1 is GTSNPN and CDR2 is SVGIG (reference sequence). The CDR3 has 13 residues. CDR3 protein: CAWSITDSYEQYF. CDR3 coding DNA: TGTGCCTGGAGTATAACGGACTCCTACGAGCAGTACTTC.

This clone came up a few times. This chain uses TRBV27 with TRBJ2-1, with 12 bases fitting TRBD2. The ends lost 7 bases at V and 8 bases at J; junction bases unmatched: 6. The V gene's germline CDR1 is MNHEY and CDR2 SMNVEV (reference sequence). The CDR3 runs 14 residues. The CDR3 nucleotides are TGTGCCAGCACTGGGACTAGCGGGTCCCATGAGCAGTTCTTC. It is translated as CASTGTSGSHEQFF.

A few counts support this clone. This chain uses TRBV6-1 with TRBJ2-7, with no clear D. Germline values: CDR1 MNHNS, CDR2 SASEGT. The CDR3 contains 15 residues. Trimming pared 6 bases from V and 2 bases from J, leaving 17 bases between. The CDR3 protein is CASSRPTTVPYEQYF. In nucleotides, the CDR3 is TGTGCCAGCAGCCGACCTACAACCGTCCCCTACGAGCAGTACTTC.

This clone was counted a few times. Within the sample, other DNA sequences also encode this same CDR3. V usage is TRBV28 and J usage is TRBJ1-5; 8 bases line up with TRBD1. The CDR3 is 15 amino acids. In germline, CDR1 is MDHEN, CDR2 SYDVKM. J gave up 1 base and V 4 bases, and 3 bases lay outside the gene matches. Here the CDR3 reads CASSSGQGSNQPQHF. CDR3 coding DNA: TGTGCCAGCAGTTCCGGACAGGGAAGCAATCAGCCCCAGCATTTT.

The CDR3 sequence is CASSPGQGNTKGYTF. As DNA, the CDR3 is TGTGCCAGCAGCCCAGGACAGGGGAACACTAAGGGCTACACCTTC. The genes are TRBV7-2 and TRBJ1-2, with 9 bases that match TRBD1. J was trimmed by 8 bases and V by 5 bases; bases with no gene match: 12. This CDR3 has 15 residues. The germline V gene has CDR1 SGHTA and CDR2 FQGNSA.

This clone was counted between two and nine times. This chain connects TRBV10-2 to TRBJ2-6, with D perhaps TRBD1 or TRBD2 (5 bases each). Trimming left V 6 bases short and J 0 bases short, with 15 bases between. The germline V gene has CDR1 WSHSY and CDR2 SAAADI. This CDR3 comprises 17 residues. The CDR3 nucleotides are TGCGCCAGCAGCGACCGGGACGGTAGCTCTGGGGCCAACGTCCTGACTTTC. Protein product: CASSDRDGSSGANVLTF.

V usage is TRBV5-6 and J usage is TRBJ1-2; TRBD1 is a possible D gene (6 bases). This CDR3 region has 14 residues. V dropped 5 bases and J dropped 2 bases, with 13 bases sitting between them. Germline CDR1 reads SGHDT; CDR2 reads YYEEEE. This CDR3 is CASRLDRNNYGYTF. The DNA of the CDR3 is TGTGCCAGCAGACTCGACAGGAACAACTATGGCTACACCTTC.

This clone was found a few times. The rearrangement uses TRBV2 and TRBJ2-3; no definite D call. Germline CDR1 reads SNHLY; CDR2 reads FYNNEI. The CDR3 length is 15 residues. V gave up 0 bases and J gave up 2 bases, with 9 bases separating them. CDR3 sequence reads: CASSEARSFTDTQYF. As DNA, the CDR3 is TGTGCCAGCAGTGAAGCGAGGAGCTTCACAGATACGCAGTATTTT.

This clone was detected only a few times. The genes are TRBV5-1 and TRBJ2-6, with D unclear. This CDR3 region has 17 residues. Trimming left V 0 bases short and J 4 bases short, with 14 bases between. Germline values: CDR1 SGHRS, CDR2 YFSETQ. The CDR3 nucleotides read TGCGCCAGCAGCTTGGCCTCGGGCACTCTAGGGGCCAACGTCCTGACTTTC. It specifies CASSLASGTLGANVLTF.

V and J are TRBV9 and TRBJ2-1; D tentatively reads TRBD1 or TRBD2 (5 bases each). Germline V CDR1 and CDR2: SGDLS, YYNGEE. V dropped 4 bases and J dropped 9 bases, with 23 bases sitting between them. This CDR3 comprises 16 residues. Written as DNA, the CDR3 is TGTGCCAGCAGCCTAGGGGCACTAGGAATGATGGGTGAGCAGTTCTTC. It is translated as CASSLGALGMMGEQFF.

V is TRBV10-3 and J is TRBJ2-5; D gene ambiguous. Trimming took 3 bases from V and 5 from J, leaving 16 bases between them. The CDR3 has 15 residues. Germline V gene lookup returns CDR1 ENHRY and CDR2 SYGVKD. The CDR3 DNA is TGTGCCATCAGTGAAAATATGGCGGTTGGGGAGACCCAGTACTTC. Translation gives CAISENMAVGETQYF.

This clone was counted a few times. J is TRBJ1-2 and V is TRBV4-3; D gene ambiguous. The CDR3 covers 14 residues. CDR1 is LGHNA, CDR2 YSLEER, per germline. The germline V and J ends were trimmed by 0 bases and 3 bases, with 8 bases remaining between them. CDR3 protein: CASSQDRTYYGYTF. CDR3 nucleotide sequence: TGCGCCAGCAGCCAAGATCGGACTTACTATGGCTACACCTTC.

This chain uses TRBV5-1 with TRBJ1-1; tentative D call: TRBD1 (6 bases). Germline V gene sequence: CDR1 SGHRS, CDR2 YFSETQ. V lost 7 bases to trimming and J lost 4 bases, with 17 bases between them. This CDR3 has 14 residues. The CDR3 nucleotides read TGCGCCAGCGGGATACAGGGAGGTGGCACTGAAGCTTTCTTT. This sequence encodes CASGIQGGGTEAFF.

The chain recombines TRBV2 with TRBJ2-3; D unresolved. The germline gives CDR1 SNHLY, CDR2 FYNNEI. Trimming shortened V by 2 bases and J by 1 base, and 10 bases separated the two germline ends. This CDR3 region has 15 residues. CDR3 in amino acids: CASSENPPGTDTQYF. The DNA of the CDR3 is TGTGCCAGCAGTGAAAACCCCCCCGGCACAGATACGCAGTATTTT.

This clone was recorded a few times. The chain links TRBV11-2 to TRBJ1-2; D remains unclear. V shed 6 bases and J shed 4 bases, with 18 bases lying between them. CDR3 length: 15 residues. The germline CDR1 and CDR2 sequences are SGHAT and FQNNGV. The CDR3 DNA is TGTGCCAGCAGTACAGACCCGAATGCAGCCTATGGCTACACCTTC. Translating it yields CASSTDPNAAYGYTF.

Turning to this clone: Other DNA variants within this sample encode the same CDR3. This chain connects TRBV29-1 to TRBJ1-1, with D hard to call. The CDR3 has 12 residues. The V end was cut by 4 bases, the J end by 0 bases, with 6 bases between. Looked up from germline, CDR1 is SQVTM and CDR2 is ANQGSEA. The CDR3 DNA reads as TGCAGCGTTGGATCTATGAACACTGAAGCTTTCTTT. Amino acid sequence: CSVGSMNTEAFF.